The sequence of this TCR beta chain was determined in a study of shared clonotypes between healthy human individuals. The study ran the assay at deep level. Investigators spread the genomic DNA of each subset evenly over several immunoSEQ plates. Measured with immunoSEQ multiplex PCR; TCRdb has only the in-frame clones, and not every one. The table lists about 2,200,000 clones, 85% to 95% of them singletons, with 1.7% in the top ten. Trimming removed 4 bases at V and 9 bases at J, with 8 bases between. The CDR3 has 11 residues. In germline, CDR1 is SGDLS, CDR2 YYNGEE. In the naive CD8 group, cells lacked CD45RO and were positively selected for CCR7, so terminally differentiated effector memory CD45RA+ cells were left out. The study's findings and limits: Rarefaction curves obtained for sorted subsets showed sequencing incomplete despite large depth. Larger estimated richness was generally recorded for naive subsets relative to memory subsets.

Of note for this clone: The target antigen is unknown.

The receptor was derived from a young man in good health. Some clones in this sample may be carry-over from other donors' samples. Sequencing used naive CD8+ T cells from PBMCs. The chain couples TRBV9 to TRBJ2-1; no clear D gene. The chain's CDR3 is CASSRLSEQFF. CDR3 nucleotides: TGTGCCAGCAGCAGGTTAAGTGAGCAGTTCTTC. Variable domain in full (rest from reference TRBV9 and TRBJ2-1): DSGVTQTPKHLITATGQRVTLRCSPRSGDLSVYWYQQSLDQGLQFLIQYYNGEERAKGNILERFSAQQFPDLHSELNLSSLELGDSALYFCASSRLSEQFFGPGTRLTVL.